The table lists the clone carrying this T cell receptor beta chain with a few counts. The sample comes from a study of blood T cell repertoires in COVID-19. On the study more broadly: COVID-19 samples from acute and convalescent phases originated in the United States, Italy and Spain. T cells, B-cell-depleted T cells, or PBMCs provided the cDNA or gDNA that served as material.

Trimming took 0 bases from V and 4 from J, leaving 12 bases between them. This CDR3 is 15 amino acids long. Germline values: CDR1 LGHNT, CDR2 FRNRAP. Only in-frame clones appear in the TCRdb table, and some are missing; sequencing was by immunoSEQ multiplex PCR. The repertoire holds 50,000 to 65,000 clones, with just under 75% as singletons. J is TRBJ1-2 and V is TRBV12-5; D is unclear. The sequence was collected from a woman in her 70s with COVID-19, enrolled during active disease. The sequencing sample was made of peripheral blood. CDR3 in amino acids: CASGLVARHSYGYTF. The CDR3 nucleotides read TGTGCTAGTGGTTTGGTAGCCAGGCATTCCTATGGCTACACCTTC.